The sample holds a few counts of the clone carrying this T cell receptor (beta chain). The data originate from a study of shared clonotypes between healthy human individuals. Terminally differentiated effector memory CD45RA+ cells were left out of the naive CD8 fraction, which was CD45RO-negative and positively selected for CCR7. Measured with immunoSEQ multiplex PCR; TCRdb has only the in-frame clones, and not every one. The sample lists approximately 840,000 clones, around 96% occurring once. Sequencing was performed on naive CD8+ T cells sorted from blood. The sequence derives from a man aged 25 to 40 in good health.

The CDR3 DNA is TGCGCCAGCAGCTTGGACGGGTACACAGATACGCAGTATTTT. Its translation: CASSLDGYTDTQYF. This chain links TRBV5-1 with TRBJ2-3, with D unresolved. The CDR3 runs 14 residues. The V end was cut by 0 bases, the J end by 2 bases, with 7 bases between. Germline-derived CDR1 and CDR2 are SGHRS and YFSETQ.